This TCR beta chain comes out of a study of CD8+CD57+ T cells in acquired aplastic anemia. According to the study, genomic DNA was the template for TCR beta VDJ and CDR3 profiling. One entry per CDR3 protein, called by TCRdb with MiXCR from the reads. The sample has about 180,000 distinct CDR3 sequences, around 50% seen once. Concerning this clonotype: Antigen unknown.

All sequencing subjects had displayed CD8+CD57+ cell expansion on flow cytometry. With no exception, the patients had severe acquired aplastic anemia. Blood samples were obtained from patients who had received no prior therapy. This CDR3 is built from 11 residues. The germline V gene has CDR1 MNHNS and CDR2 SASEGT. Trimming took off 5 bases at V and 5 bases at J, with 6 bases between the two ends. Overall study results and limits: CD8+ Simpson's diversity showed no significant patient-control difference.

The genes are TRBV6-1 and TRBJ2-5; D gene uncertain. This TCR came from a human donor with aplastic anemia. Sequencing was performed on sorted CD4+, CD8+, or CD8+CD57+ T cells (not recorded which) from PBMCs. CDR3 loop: CASSFAETQYF. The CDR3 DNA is TGTGCCAGCAGTTTCGCTGAGACCCAGTACTTC.